This T cell receptor (beta chain) was documented in a study of regulatory T cells in long-lasting Graves disease. Time point specified: persistent/refractory GD, antithyroid drugs over 5 years with positive TRAb. PBMC RNA served as the TCR library source. The guidelines of the American Thyroid Association were the basis for diagnosing Graves' disease. Xi'an, China, was home to the endocrinology department that provided patients. Study-level results: TRBV28, TRBJ1-2 and TRBJ2-5 were favored in persistent disease. Owing to a sample size that was small, accuracy may have been reduced.

V lost 7 bases, J lost 1 base, and 14 bases lay in between. The CDR3 contains 14 residues. Germline V lookup: CDR1 MNHNS, CDR2 SASEGT. To note about this clonotype: Its antigen is as yet unknown.

With iRepertoire HTBI primers and Arm-PCR of CDR3 regions, TCR beta libraries were built. TCRdb redid the calling of the multiplex PCR reads with MiXCR, one entry per CDR3 protein. The sample lists around 450,000 distinct CDR3 sequences; 20% to 25% were seen once. The sequenced sample was peripheral blood mononuclear cells (PBMCs), obtained when the disease was refractory, from a patient treated with antithyroid drugs. This TCR was recovered from a female donor with Graves disease. The chain is built from TRBV6-1 and TRBJ2-7; D unclear. CDR3 nucleotide sequence: TGTGCCAGCATTTGGGCAGGAGAGTCCTACGAGCAGTACTTC. This translates into CASIWAGESYEQYF.